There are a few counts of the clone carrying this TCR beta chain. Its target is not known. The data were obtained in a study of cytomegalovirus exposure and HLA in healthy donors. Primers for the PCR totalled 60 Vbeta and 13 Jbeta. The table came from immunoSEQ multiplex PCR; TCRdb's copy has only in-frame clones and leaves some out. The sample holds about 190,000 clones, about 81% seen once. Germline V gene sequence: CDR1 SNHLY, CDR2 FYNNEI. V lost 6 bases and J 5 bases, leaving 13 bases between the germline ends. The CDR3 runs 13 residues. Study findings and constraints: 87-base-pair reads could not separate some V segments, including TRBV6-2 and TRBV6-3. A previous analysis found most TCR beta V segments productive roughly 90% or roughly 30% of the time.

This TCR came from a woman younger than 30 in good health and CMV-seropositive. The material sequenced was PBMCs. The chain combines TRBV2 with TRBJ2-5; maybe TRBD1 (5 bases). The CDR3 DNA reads TGTGCCAGCAGCGCAGGGTTCGTGGAGACCCAGTACTTC. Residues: CASSAGFVETQYF.